This TCR beta chain was retrieved from a study of T-cell memory formation after mild COVID-19. This clonotype came up a few times. Germline V lookup: CDR1 LNHDA, CDR2 SQIVND (reference sequence). J gave up 5 bases and V 7 bases, and 5 bases lay outside the gene matches. This CDR3 is 14 amino acids long. TCRdb independently ran MiXCR on the 5' RACE reads; one entry per CDR3 protein. This sample has 100,000 to 140,000 distinct CDR3 sequences; approximately 15% occur once, and the top ten carry about 39%. The chain recombines TRBV19 with TRBJ2-2, with 9 bases aligning to TRBD1. This TCR derives from a man aged 18 to 30 who had mild COVID-19 (a few samples of this study predate the infection). Cell type and time point are not known. The sequencing input was PBMCs or a T cell subset sorted from them (not recorded which). The DNA for the CDR3 is TGTGCCAGTACACCGGGACAGGGAACCGGGGAGCTGTTTTTT. Protein sequence: CASTPGQGTGELFF.